The rows below give T cell receptor beta chains drawn from one sample of a study of cytomegalovirus exposure and HLA in healthy donors. Assay: immunoSEQ multiplex PCR; the TCRdb copy retains only in-frame clones and omits some. The sample includes 130,000 or so clones, 60% to 85% of them seen just once. Input material: PBMCs. The receptors were sampled from a man aged 25 to 45 in good health and CMV-seronegative. The CDR3 runs from the conserved cysteine through the conserved F or W. The D gene is left open where the match is weak. Rows give clone size only sometimes, using once, few, many, or a class for an expanded clone.

abundance: few; v_gene: TRBV19; j_gene: TRBJ2-2; d_gene: TRBD2; CDR3nt: TGTGCCAGTAGTATAGGGGCAGCGGGAGACTCCGGGGAGCTGTTTTTT; CDR3aa: CASSIGAAGDSGELFF
abundance: -; v_gene: TRBV5-6; j_gene: TRBJ1-1; d_gene: TRBD1; CDR3nt: TGTGCCAGCAGCTTAGTTTTGGGACAGGGAAGGATCACTGAAGCTTTCTTT; CDR3aa: CASSLVLGQGRITEAFF
abundance: once; v_gene: TRBV6-1; j_gene: TRBJ2-7; d_gene: -; CDR3nt: TGTGCCAGCAGTACACAGCTATCCCTCGCCTACGAGCAGTACTTC; CDR3aa: CASSTQLSLAYEQYF
abundance: -; v_gene: TRBV28; j_gene: TRBJ1-1; d_gene: TRBD1; CDR3nt: TGTGCCAGCAGTTTAGGGGGACAGCAGAACACTGAAGCTTTCTTT; CDR3aa: CASSLGGQQNTEAFF
abundance: -; v_gene: TRBV4-2; j_gene: TRBJ2-1; d_gene: -; CDR3nt: TGTGCCAGCAGCCAGGGCAACAATGAGCAGTTCTTC; CDR3aa: CASSQGNNEQFF
abundance: -; v_gene: TRBV5-6; j_gene: TRBJ2-7; d_gene: -; CDR3nt: TGTGCCAGCAGCTTCTCACTAGCCTCCTACGAGCAGTACTTC; CDR3aa: CASSFSLASYEQYF
abundance: -; v_gene: TRBV7-3; j_gene: TRBJ2-7; d_gene: TRBD1; CDR3nt: TGTGCCAGCAGCTTAAAAGGACAGGCTGCCTACGAGCAGTACTTC; CDR3aa: CASSLKGQAAYEQYF
abundance: -; v_gene: TRBV5-6; j_gene: TRBJ1-3; d_gene: -; CDR3nt: TGTGCCAGCAGCTTTGGGTTTACCGGGAGTACTGGAAACACCATATATTTT; CDR3aa: CASSFGFTGSTGNTIYF
abundance: once; v_gene: TRBV7-9; j_gene: TRBJ1-2; d_gene: -; CDR3nt: TGTGCCAGCAGCTTAGAGACAGCCTCCTTGGGTGGCTACACCTTC; CDR3aa: CASSLETASLGGYTF
abundance: -; v_gene: TRBV25-1; j_gene: TRBJ1-4; d_gene: TRBD1; CDR3nt: TGTGCCAGTGCCGGGACAGAGAGTTTTAATGAAAAACTGTTTTTT; CDR3aa: CASAGTESFNEKLFF
abundance: -; v_gene: TRBV6-5; j_gene: TRBJ1-5; d_gene: -; CDR3nt: TGTGCCAGCAGTTACTCGCCGGGTAGCAATCAGCCCCAGCATTTT; CDR3aa: CASSYSPGSNQPQHF
abundance: -; v_gene: TRBV9; j_gene: TRBJ2-7; d_gene: TRBD1; CDR3nt: TGTGCCAGCAGCGTAGTTACGGGACAGGGTGCCGAGCAGTACTTC; CDR3aa: CASSVVTGQGAEQYF
abundance: -; v_gene: TRBV7-2; j_gene: TRBJ1-1; d_gene: -; CDR3nt: TGTGCCAGCAGCTTTGCATGGGGCCTCACTGAAGCTTTCTTT; CDR3aa: CASSFAWGLTEAFF
abundance: few; v_gene: TRBV2; j_gene: TRBJ1-2; d_gene: TRBD1; CDR3nt: TGTGCCAGCAGCCCTGGACAGGGAGACTATGGCTACACCTTC; CDR3aa: CASSPGQGDYGYTF
abundance: once; v_gene: TRBV9; j_gene: TRBJ2-5; d_gene: -; CDR3nt: TGTGCCAGCAGCCGTTTGGGAGGATACCAAGAGACCCAGTACTTC; CDR3aa: CASSRLGGYQETQYF
abundance: -; v_gene: TRBV19; j_gene: TRBJ1-5; d_gene: -; CDR3nt: TGTGCCAGTAGTATACAGGGGTGGTATGACAATCAGCCCCAGCATTTT; CDR3aa: CASSIQGWYDNQPQHF
abundance: -; v_gene: TRBV28; j_gene: TRBJ2-1; d_gene: TRBD1; CDR3nt: TGTGCCAGCAGGCTCGGCGCGACAGGGTTTTACGGTGAGCAGTTCTTC; CDR3aa: CASRLGATGFYGEQFF
abundance: -; v_gene: TRBV7-2; j_gene: TRBJ2-7; d_gene: TRBD2; CDR3nt: TGTGCCAGCAGCTTAGGTGTCCTAGCGGGGGTCCTAACCTACGAGCAGTACTTC; CDR3aa: CASSLGVLAGVLTYEQYF
abundance: -; v_gene: TRBV7-9; j_gene: TRBJ1-2; d_gene: -; CDR3nt: TGTGCCAGCAGCTTAGTAGGGGGAGCCTCTGGCTACACCTTC; CDR3aa: CASSLVGGASGYTF
abundance: -; v_gene: TRBV9; j_gene: TRBJ2-1; d_gene: TRBD1; CDR3nt: TGTGCCAGCAGCGCCGGACAGGGTCCAGGGAATGAGCAGTTCTTC; CDR3aa: CASSAGQGPGNEQFF
abundance: -; v_gene: TRBV27; j_gene: TRBJ2-5; d_gene: -; CDR3nt: TGTGCCAGCAGTTTTACAGGACAAGAGACCCAGTACTTC; CDR3aa: CASSFTGQETQYF
abundance: -; v_gene: TRBV2; j_gene: TRBJ1-1; d_gene: TRBD1; CDR3nt: TGTGCCAGCCGCGATCCGGGACAGGGGGTCACCTCCTCTGAAGCTTTCTTT; CDR3aa: CASRDPGQGVTSSEAFF
abundance: -; v_gene: TRBV19; j_gene: TRBJ2-7; d_gene: -; CDR3nt: TGTGCCAGTAGTATTGGGCCCTCCTACGAGCAGTACTTC; CDR3aa: CASSIGPSYEQYF
abundance: -; v_gene: TRBV6-5; j_gene: TRBJ2-7; d_gene: TRBD2; CDR3nt: TGTGCCAGCAGGGAGACTAGCGGGGTCTTCTACGAGCAGTACTTC; CDR3aa: CASRETSGVFYEQYF
abundance: -; v_gene: TRBV7-2; j_gene: TRBJ2-5; d_gene: -; CDR3nt: TGTGCCAGCAGCTTAATAGTTCAGACCCAGTACTTC; CDR3aa: CASSLIVQTQYF
abundance: once; v_gene: TRBV7-2; j_gene: TRBJ2-3; d_gene: TRBD2; CDR3nt: TGTGCCAGCAGCTTAGTTGGGACTAGCGGTAGCACAGATACGCAGTATTTT; CDR3aa: CASSLVGTSGSTDTQYF
abundance: few; v_gene: TRBV5-1; j_gene: TRBJ2-7; d_gene: -; CDR3nt: TGCGCCAGCAGCGAACCGGGACAAATCTACGAGCAGTACTTC; CDR3aa: CASSEPGQIYEQYF
abundance: -; v_gene: TRBV29-1; j_gene: TRBJ2-3; d_gene: TRBD2; CDR3nt: TGCAGCGTCGGCAGCGGGACTAGCGAGACAGATACGCAGTATTTT; CDR3aa: CSVGSGTSETDTQYF